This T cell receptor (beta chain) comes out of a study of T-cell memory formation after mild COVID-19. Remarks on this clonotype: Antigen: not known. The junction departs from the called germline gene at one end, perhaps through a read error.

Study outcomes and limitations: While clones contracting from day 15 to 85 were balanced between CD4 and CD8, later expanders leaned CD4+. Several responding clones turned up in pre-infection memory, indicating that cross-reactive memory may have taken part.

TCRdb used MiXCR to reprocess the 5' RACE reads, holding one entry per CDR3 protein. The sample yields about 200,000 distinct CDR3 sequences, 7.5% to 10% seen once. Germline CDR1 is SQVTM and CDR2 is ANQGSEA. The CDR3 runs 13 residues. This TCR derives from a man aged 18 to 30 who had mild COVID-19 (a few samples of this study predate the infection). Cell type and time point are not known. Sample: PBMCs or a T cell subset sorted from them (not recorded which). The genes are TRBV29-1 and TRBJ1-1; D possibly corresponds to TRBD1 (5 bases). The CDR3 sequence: CSVDRAMNTKALF. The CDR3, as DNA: TGCAGCGTTGACAGGGCCATGAACACTAAAGCTTTATTT.